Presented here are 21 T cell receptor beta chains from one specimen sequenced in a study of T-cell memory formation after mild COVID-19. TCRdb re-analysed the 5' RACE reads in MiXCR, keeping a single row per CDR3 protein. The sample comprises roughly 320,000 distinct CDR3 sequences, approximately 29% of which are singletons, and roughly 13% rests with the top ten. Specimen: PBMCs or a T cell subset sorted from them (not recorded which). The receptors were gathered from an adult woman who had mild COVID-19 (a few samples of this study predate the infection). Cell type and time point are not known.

The CDR3 loop reads CSARWDRGTGELFF. CDR3 coding DNA: TGCAGTGCTAGATGGGACAGGGGAACCGGGGAGCTGTTTTTT. The gene calls are TRBV20-1 and TRBJ2-2; 10 bases match TRBD1. The V segment lost 2 bases and the J segment 5 bases; nucleotides outside the gene matches: 2. The CDR3 sequence is 14 residues long. CDR1 DFQATT and CDR2 SNEGSKA come from the germline V gene (reference sequence).

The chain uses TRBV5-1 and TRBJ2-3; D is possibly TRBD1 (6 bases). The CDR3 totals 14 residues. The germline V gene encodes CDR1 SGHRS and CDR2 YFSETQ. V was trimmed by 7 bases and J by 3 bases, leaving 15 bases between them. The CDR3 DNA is TGCGCCAGCCAGGGGTCCACTAGAACAGATACGCAGTATTTT. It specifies CASQGSTRTDTQYF.

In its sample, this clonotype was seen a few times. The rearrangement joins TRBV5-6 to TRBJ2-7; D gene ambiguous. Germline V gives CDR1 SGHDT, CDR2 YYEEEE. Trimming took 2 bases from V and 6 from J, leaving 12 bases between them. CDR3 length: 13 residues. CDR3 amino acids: CASSLLDISEQYF. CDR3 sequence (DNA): TGTGCCAGCAGCTTATTAGATATCTCCGAGCAGTACTTC.

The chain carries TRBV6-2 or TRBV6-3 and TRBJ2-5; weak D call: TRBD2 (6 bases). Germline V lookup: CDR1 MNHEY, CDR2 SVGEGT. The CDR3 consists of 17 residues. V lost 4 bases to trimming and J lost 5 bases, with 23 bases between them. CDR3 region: CASSFFVFGGADETQYF. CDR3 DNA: TGTGCCAGCAGTTTCTTCGTCTTCGGGGGAGCGGATGAGACCCAGTACTTC.

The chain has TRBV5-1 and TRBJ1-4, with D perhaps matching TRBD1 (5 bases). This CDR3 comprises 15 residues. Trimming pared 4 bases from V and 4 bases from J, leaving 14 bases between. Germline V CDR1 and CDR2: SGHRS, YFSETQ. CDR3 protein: CASSPGTALNEKLFF. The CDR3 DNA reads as TGCGCCAGCAGCCCCGGGACGGCTCTTAATGAAAAACTGTTTTTT.

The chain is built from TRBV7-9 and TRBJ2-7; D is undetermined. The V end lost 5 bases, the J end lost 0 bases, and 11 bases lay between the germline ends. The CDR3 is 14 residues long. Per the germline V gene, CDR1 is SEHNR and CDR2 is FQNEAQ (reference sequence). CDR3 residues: CASSPTQSSYEQYF. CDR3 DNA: TGTGCCAGCAGCCCGACTCAAAGCTCCTACGAGCAGTACTTC.

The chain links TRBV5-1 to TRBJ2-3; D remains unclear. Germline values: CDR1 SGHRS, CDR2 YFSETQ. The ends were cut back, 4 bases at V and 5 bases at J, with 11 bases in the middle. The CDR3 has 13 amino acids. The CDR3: CASSPRRIDTQYF. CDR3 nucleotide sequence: TGCGCCAGCAGCCCCCGACGGATAGATACGCAGTATTTT. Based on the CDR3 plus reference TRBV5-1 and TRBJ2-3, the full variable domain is KAGVTQTPRYLIKTRGQQVTLSCSPISGHRSVSWYQQTPGQGLQFLFEYFSETQRNKGNFPGRFSGRQFSNSRSEMNVSTLELGDSALYLCASSPRRIDTQYFGPGTRLTVL.

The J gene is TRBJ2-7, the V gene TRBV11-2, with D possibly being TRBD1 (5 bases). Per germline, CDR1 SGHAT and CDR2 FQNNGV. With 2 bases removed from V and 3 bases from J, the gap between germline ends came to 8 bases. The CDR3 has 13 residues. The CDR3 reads CASSLIDSYEQYF. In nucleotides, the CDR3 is TGTGCCAGCAGCTTAATCGACAGCTACGAGCAGTACTTC.

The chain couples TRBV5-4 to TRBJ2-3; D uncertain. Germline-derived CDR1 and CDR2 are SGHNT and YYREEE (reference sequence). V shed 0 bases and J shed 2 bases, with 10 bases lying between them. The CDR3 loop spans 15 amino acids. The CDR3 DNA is TGTGCCAGCAGCTTGGTGTTCTCTTCCACAGATACGCAGTATTTT. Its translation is CASSLVFSSTDTQYF. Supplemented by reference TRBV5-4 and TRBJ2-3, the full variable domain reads ETGVTQSPTHLIKTRGQQVTLRCSSQSGHNTVSWYQQALGQGPQFIFQYYREEENGRGNFPPRFSGLQFPNYSSELNVNALELDDSALYLCASSLVFSSTDTQYFGPGTRLTVL.

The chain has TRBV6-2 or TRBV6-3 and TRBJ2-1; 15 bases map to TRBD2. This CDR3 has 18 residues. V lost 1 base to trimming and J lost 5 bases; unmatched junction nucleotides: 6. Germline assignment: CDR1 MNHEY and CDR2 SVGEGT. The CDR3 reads CASSYLGLAGGYDNEQFF. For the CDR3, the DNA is TGTGCCAGCAGTTACTTGGGACTAGCGGGAGGTTACGACAATGAGCAGTTCTTC.

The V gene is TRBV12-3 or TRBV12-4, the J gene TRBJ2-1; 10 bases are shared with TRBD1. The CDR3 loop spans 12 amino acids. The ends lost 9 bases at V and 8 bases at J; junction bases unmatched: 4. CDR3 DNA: TGTGCCAGTCGGACAGGGGGTTATGAGCAGTTCTTC. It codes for CASRTGGYEQFF.

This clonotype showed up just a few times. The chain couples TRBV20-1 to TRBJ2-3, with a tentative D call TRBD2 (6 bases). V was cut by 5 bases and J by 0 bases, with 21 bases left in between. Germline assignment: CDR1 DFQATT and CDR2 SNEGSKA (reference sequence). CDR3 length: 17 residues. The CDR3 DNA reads TGCAGTGCTTCCTCGACTGGGCGGGAAACTAGCACAGATACGCAGTATTTT. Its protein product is CSASSTGRETSTDTQYF.

The CDR3 DNA reads as TGCGCCAGCGGGAAAGGTGGCCAAGAGACCCAGTACTTC. Translated: CASGKGGQETQYF. This chain joins TRBV5-1 and TRBJ2-5; D is undetermined. The CDR3 spans 13 residues. The germline gives CDR1 SGHRS, CDR2 YFSETQ. Trimming stripped 7 bases from V and 1 base from J, with 11 bases between.

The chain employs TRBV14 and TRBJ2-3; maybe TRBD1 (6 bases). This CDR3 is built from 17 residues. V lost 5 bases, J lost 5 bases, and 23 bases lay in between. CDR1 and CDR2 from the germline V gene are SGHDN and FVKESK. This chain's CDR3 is CASSDPLRGPPGDTQYF. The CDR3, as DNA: TGTGCCAGCAGCGATCCACTCAGGGGCCCCCCCGGAGATACGCAGTATTTT. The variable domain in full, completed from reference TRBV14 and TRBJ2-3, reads EAGVTQFPSHSVIEKGQTVTLRCDPISGHDNLYWYRRVMGKEIKFLLHFVKESKQDESGMPNNRFLAERTGGTYSTLKVQPAELEDSGVYFCASSDPLRGPPGDTQYFGPGTRLTVL.

CDR3 sequence reads: CASSQGQGRAHNEQFF. CDR3 DNA: TGCGCCAGCAGCCAAGGCCAGGGAAGGGCCCACAATGAGCAGTTCTTC. This chain connects TRBV4-3 to TRBJ2-1; maybe TRBD1 (5 bases). CDR1 is LGHNA and CDR2 is YSLEER in the germline V gene. This CDR3 is built from 16 residues. V shed 1 base and J shed 5 bases, with 15 bases lying between them.

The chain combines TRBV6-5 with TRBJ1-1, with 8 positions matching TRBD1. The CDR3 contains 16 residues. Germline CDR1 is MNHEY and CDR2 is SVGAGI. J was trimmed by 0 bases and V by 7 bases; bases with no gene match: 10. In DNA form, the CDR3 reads TGTGCCAGCAACCAGGGGGCTCGGGGAGTGAACACTGAAGCTTTCTTT. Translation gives CASNQGARGVNTEAFF.

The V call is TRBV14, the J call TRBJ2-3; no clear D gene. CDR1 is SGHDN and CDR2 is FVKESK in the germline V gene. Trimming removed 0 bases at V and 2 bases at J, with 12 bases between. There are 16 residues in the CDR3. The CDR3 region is CASSQDTLTITDTQYF. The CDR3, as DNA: TGTGCCAGCAGCCAAGATACACTCACAATCACAGATACGCAGTATTTT. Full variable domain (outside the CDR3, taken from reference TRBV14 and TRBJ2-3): EAGVTQFPSHSVIEKGQTVTLRCDPISGHDNLYWYRRVMGKEIKFLLHFVKESKQDESGMPNNRFLAERTGGTYSTLKVQPAELEDSGVYFCASSQDTLTITDTQYFGPGTRLTVL.

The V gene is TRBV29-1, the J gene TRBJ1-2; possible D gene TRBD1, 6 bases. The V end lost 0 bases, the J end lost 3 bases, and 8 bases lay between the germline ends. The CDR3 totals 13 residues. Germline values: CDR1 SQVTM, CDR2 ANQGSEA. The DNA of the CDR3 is TGCAGCGTTGAAGATGGGACACACTATGGCTACACCTTC. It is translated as CSVEDGTHYGYTF.

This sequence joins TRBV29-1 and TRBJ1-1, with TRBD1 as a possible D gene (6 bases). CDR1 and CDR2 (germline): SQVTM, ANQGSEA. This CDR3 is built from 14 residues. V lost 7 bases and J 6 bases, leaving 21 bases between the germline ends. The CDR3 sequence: CSGGGQGRFAEAFF. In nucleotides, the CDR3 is TGCAGCGGCGGGGGGCAGGGGAGGTTCGCTGAAGCTTTCTTT.

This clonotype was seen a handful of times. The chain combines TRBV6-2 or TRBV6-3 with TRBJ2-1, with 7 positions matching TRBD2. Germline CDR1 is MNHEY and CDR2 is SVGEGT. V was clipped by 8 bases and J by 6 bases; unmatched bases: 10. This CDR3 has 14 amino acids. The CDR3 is CASGVGGISNEQFF. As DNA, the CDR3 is TGTGCCAGCGGTGTGGGAGGGATCAGCAATGAGCAGTTCTTC.

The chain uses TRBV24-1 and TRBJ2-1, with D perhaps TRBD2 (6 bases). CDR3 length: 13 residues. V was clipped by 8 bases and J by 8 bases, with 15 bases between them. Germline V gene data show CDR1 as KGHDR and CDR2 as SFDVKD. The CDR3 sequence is CATKAGPWDEQFF. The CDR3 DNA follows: TGTGCCACCAAGGCGGGACCTTGGGATGAGCAGTTCTTC.